The rows below give T cell receptor beta chains drawn from one sample of a study of blood T cell repertoires in COVID-19. Clones were sequenced by immunoSEQ multiplex PCR, and TCRdb holds only the in-frame ones, with some missing. Seen here are 250,000 or so clones, around 82% observed once, and the top ten hold 3.4%. The sample was PBMCs or T cells enriched from blood (not recorded which). The receptors were sampled from a man aged 50-60 years who had recovered from COVID-19. Both conserved end residues are part of each CDR3. D genes are given only for firm matches.

V,D,J,CDR3
TRBV30,TRBD2,TRBJ2-1,CAWSRSGGVSYNEQFF
TRBV7-9,TRBD1,TRBJ1-1,CASSERQGWDTEAFF
TRBV14,-,TRBJ1-1,CASSQGTGTEAFF
TRBV29-1,TRBD1,TRBJ1-5,CSVATGGNQPQHF
TRBV18,TRBD1,TRBJ2-2,CASSPLGTAPGELFF
TRBV7-2,TRBD2,TRBJ2-2,CASSRSGTTYTGELFF
TRBV6-1,TRBD1,TRBJ1-2,CASSEDRSRGGYTF
TRBV4-3,-,TRBJ2-2,CASSQGPRDTGELFF
TRBV28,-,TRBJ2-1,CASSRSAGSYNEQFF
TRBV19,TRBD1,TRBJ1-2,CASSTTRQGSVSYGYTF
TRBV7-9,TRBD2,TRBJ2-3,CASRGLAGSTDTQYF
TRBV10-2,TRBD1,TRBJ2-7,CASSEMGQGAYEQYF
TRBV7-9,-,TRBJ2-3,CASSFPAQSTDTQYF
TRBV7-7,TRBD2,TRBJ2-3,CASSLGVSAGGTDTQYF
TRBV10-3,-,TRBJ1-5,CAISDNNQPQHF
TRBV25-1,TRBD2,TRBJ2-5,CASRSPLAGGPETQYF
TRBV7-9,TRBD2,TRBJ2-1,CASSPTSAQQFF
TRBV21-1,-,TRBJ2-7,CASSRTGWQGEGNGYEQYF
TRBV24-1,TRBD1,TRBJ2-3,CATSDPGQGTDTQYF
TRBV6-5,TRBD1,TRBJ1-3,CASGKQGARGNTIYF
TRBV5-5,-,TRBJ1-1,CASSLGQVHGTEAFF
TRBV5-1,TRBD1,TRBJ2-2,CASSDLQGDTGELFF
TRBV5-1,TRBD1,TRBJ1-3,CASSLWTGSSGNTIYF
TRBV12-3/TRBV12-4,TRBD1,TRBJ1-2,CASSLTQGSGYTF
TRBV19,-,TRBJ2-5,CASSIEWPQETQYF
TRBV6-4,TRBD1,TRBJ2-1,CASSPGTGGNEQFF
TRBV6-2/TRBV6-3,TRBD1,TRBJ2-7,CASSSTGNEQYF
TRBV6-5,-,TRBJ1-3,CASRPDSYSGNTIYF
TRBV29-1,-,TRBJ1-1,CSVERLTGATEAFF
TRBV5-1,TRBD1,TRBJ1-1,CASERTGGMNTEAFF
TRBV7-2,TRBD1,TRBJ1-2,CASSLTGVWVYGYTF
TRBV25-1,TRBD1,TRBJ1-1,CASSDADRVNTEAFF
TRBV7-3,-,TRBJ2-1,CASSSRPGGYYNEQFF
TRBV5-8,-,TRBJ1-2,CASSLTEYGYTF
TRBV5-6,TRBD1,TRBJ1-2,CASSLGQGLYGYTF
TRBV2,TRBD2,TRBJ2-4,CASSPRAGGKNIQYF
TRBV6-5,-,TRBJ2-7,CASEAAGGYEQYF
TRBV6-5,-,TRBJ2-1,CASSLGAHEQFF
TRBV3-1/TRBV3-2,-,TRBJ1-1,CASSPRGRPEAFF
TRBV11-3,TRBD2,TRBJ2-1,CASSGSFPTSGRTYNEQFF
TRBV14,-,TRBJ2-7,CASSSSGEQYF
TRBV6-2/TRBV6-3,TRBD1,TRBJ1-1,CASSETGIGTEAFF
TRBV24-1,TRBD2,TRBJ2-3,CATSDAGGSTDTQYF
TRBV7-9,-,TRBJ2-7,CATSDISAYEQYF
TRBV2,-,TRBJ2-5,CASSSNSQETQYF
TRBV7-3,-,TRBJ1-1,CASSLRGATEAFF
TRBV5-6,-,TRBJ1-1,CASSSEGHWAEAFF
TRBV11-3,TRBD2,TRBJ2-1,CASSLTPPGTTNEQFF
TRBV30,-,TRBJ1-6,CAWSVLQAYNSPLHF
TRBV9,TRBD1,TRBJ1-2,CASSLGDSQANYGYTF
TRBV7-2,TRBD2,TRBJ2-3,CASTPRRGSSADTQYF
TRBV6-5,TRBD1,TRBJ1-2,CASGQGYGYTF
TRBV29-1,-,TRBJ1-3,CSVDLQDSGNTIYF
TRBV5-4,-,TRBJ2-7,CASSSTPYEQYF
TRBV20-1,-,TRBJ1-5,CSASRGDSNQPQHF
TRBV19,-,TRBJ2-7,CASSIVGGAEQYF
TRBV14,-,TRBJ1-3,CASSPLGGGSGGNTIYF
TRBV5-1,-,TRBJ1-1,CASSELVRGMTEAFF
TRBV13,TRBD1,TRBJ1-2,CASSKRQGELSGYTF